One sample yielded the 24 T cell receptor beta chains listed below, sequenced in a study of beta chain features in type 1 diabetes. Study-wide results and caveats: Among all four CD4+ subsets, Type 1 diabetes patients had TCRB CDR3s that were moderately but significantly shorter.

The antigens for these receptors are not known. Sequenced material consisted of expressed TCRB transcripts (all of the isolated RNA was reverse transcribed). TCRdb's copy holds only in-frame clones and misses some; the assay was immunoSEQ multiplex PCR. In the table there are 550,000 to 850,000 clones, 13% of which are singletons. Sample: naive CD4+ T cells from blood. The receptors stem from a man aged 18 to 30 with type 1 diabetes.

The chain is built from TRBV30 and TRBJ1-5; D is uncertain. The V end was cut by 0 bases, the J end by 4 bases, with 10 bases between. CDR1 GTSNPN and CDR2 SVGIG come from the germline V gene (reference sequence). The CDR3 spans 14 residues. The CDR3 protein is CAWSVLSQNQPQHF. CDR3 sequence (DNA): TGTGCCTGGAGTGTACTTAGTCAAAATCAGCCCCAGCATTTT.

The chain joins TRBV29-1 to TRBJ1-2; a weak D match, TRBD1 (5 bases). The ends were cut back, 7 bases at V and 2 bases at J, with 11 bases in the middle. In germline, CDR1 is SQVTM, CDR2 ANQGSEA. The CDR3 runs to 12 residues. This CDR3 is CSATRDNYGYTF. The CDR3 nucleotides read TGCAGCGCCACCAGGGACAACTATGGCTACACCTTC. The whole variable domain, filled in from reference TRBV29-1 and TRBJ1-2, reads SAVISQKPSRDICQRGTSLTIQCQVDSQVTMMFWYRQQPGQSLTLIATANQGSEATYESGFVIDKFPISRPNLTFSTLTVSNMSPEDSSIYLCSATRDNYGYTFGSGTRLTVV.

In its sample, this clone was seen a few times. The chain uses TRBV15 and TRBJ2-1; TRBD2 matches at 12 bases. J lost 8 bases, V lost 7 bases, and 18 bases had no gene match. Per the germline V gene, CDR1 is LNHNV and CDR2 is YYDKDF (reference sequence). The CDR3 length is 18 residues. CDR3 in amino acids: CATTPRTSGVITGYEQFF. CDR3 nucleotide sequence: TGTGCCACCACCCCAAGGACTAGCGGGGTAATAACGGGATATGAGCAGTTCTTC.

The chain joins TRBV30 to TRBJ1-2; the D gene is possibly TRBD1 (5 bases). CDR3 length equals 13 residues. Germline CDR1 is GTSNPN and CDR2 is SVGIG (reference sequence). The ends were cut back, 2 bases at V and 3 bases at J, with 10 bases in the middle. The CDR3 nucleotides read TGTGCCTGGAGTTCTGGGGGTCACTATGGCTACACCTTC. Its translation: CAWSSGGHYGYTF. The full variable domain, with the rest looked up from reference TRBV30 and TRBJ1-2, is SQTIHQWPATLVQPVGSPLSLECTVEGTSNPNLYWYRQAAGRGLQLLFYSVGIGQISSEVPQNLSASRPQDRQFILSSKKLLLSDSGFYLCAWSSGGHYGYTFGSGTRLTVV.

The chain is built from TRBV6-5 and TRBJ2-7, with D tentatively TRBD1 or TRBD2 (5 bases each). V was cut by 6 bases and J by 4 bases, with 16 bases left in between. This CDR3 is built from 14 residues. In germline, CDR1 is MNHEY, CDR2 SVGAGI. The CDR3 bases are TGTGCCAGCAGCAGGGACCCTTCCGGATACGAGCAGTACTTC. Translating it yields CASSRDPSGYEQYF.

This rearrangement joins TRBV19 to TRBJ2-7, with a weak D call TRBD2 (5 bases). Per the germline V gene, CDR1 is LNHDA and CDR2 is SQIVND (reference sequence). The CDR3 has 14 residues. V was cut by 5 bases and J by 6 bases, with 17 bases left in between. The CDR3 DNA reads as TGTGCCAGTAGTCGGGAACTCCGGGATGGCGAGCAGTACTTC. Its protein is CASSRELRDGEQYF.

The chain is built from TRBV4-2 and TRBJ2-7; tentative D call: TRBD2 (5 bases). V shed 5 bases and J shed 9 bases, with 17 bases lying between them. The CDR3 length is 13 residues. Germline CDR1 is LGHNA and CDR2 is YNFKEQ. CDR3 coding DNA: TGTGCCAGCAGCTCACTCGAGGGCGGCGGGCAGTACTTC. Its translation is CASSSLEGGGQYF.

A few counts support this clone. The V call is TRBV18, the J call TRBJ1-1, with D possibly being TRBD1 (6 bases). Germline V gives CDR1 KGHSH, CDR2 LQKENI. V gave up 2 bases and J gave up 11 bases, with 18 bases separating them. This CDR3 has 14 amino acids. CDR3 coding DNA: TGTGCCAGCTCACCATGGGGACAATCTTCACGGGCTTTCTTT. Residues: CASSPWGQSSRAFF.

This clone was observed a handful of times. V usage is TRBV7-8 and J usage is TRBJ2-7, with a tentative D call TRBD1 (7 bases). Germline lookup yields CDR1 SGHVS and CDR2 FQNEAQ. V was cut by 4 bases and J by 6 bases, with 13 bases left in between. The CDR3 has 13 residues. CDR3 nucleotides: TGTGCCAGCAGCTCCCGACAGGGAGGCGAGCAGTACTTC. It translates to CASSSRQGGEQYF.

V usage is TRBV27 and J usage is TRBJ2-3; D is ambiguous. Per germline, CDR1 MNHEY and CDR2 SMNVEV (reference sequence). CDR3 length: 13 residues. Between the trimmed V and J ends, which lost 6 bases and 2 bases, there was a span of 9 bases. The CDR3: CASSPTLTDTQYF. DNA for the CDR3: TGTGCCAGCAGCCCCACCCTCACAGATACGCAGTATTTT.

The chain links TRBV6-1 to TRBJ2-5; a possible D gene is TRBD1 (5 bases). The V and J ends lost 2 bases and 0 bases respectively, with 13 bases between them. The CDR3 runs 16 residues. Germline assignment: CDR1 MNHNS and CDR2 SASEGT. The CDR3 DNA reads TGTGCCAGCAGTGAATACCCCAGGGCCTACCAAGAGACCCAGTACTTC. Its protein is CASSEYPRAYQETQYF.

The sample holds a few counts of this clone. CDR3 region: CASSLQGVEEKLFF. The CDR3 DNA is TGTGCCAGCAGCTTACAGGGAGTAGAGGAAAAACTGTTTTTT. The rearrangement joins TRBV13 to TRBJ1-4; TRBD1 is a possible D gene (5 bases). The CDR3 covers 14 residues. The germline V and J ends were trimmed by 2 bases and 8 bases, with 12 bases remaining between them. The germline V gene has CDR1 PRHDT and CDR2 FYEKMQ (reference sequence).

This clone has a handful of counts. This chain connects TRBV30 to TRBJ1-6; D not resolved. V shed 3 bases and J shed 3 bases, with 15 bases lying between them. The CDR3 runs to 16 residues. Germline V CDR1 and CDR2: GTSNPN, SVGIG (reference sequence). CDR3 DNA sequence: TGTGCCTGGAGAAATGATCGGCCCAGCTATAATTCACCCCTCCACTTT. Protein: CAWRNDRPSYNSPLHF.

This clone was observed a few times. DNA of the CDR3: TGCGCCAGCAGCCCAAAGGACCGCTCGACAGGGTACAATTCACCCCTCCACTTT. It yields the protein CASSPKDRSTGYNSPLHF. V usage is TRBV5-1 and J usage is TRBJ1-6; TRBD1 matches at 7 bases. CDR1 is SGHRS and CDR2 is YFSETQ in the germline V gene. The length of the CDR3 is 18 residues. Trimming removed 4 bases from V and 7 bases from J; junction bases left unmatched: 17. The full variable domain, rest sourced from reference TRBV5-1 and TRBJ1-6, is KAGVTQTPRYLIKTRGQQVTLSCSPISGHRSVSWYQQTPGQGLQFLFEYFSETQRNKGNFPGRFSGRQFSNSRSEMNVSTLELGDSALYLCASSPKDRSTGYNSPLHFGNGTRLTVT.

There are a few counts of this clone. The chain links TRBV9 to TRBJ1-4; 9 bases line up with TRBD1. CDR1 and CDR2 from the germline V gene are SGDLS and YYNGEE. V shed 4 bases, J shed 6 bases, and the junction held 4 bases outside the gene matches. This CDR3 spans 14 amino acids. CDR3 sequence (DNA): TGTGCCAGCAGCCCACAGGGGGCCGATGAAAAACTGTTTTTT. Translating it yields CASSPQGADEKLFF.

Written as DNA, the CDR3 is TGCGCCAGCAGCCAAGGGAGGACAGCCGCTAACTATGGCTACACCTTC. It is translated as CASSQGRTAANYGYTF. The chain couples TRBV4-1 to TRBJ1-2, with D maybe TRBD1 (6 bases). Trimming took 1 base from V and 0 from J, leaving 12 bases between them. The CDR3 runs to 16 residues. CDR1 and CDR2 from the germline V gene are MGHRA and YSYEKL.

The chain employs TRBV9 and TRBJ2-3; 9 bases fit TRBD2. Per germline, CDR1 SGDLS and CDR2 YYNGEE. The CDR3 is made up of 16 amino acids. V was pared by 0 bases and J by 4 bases, with 6 bases of the junction left unmatched. The CDR3 here is CASSVELRGGPDTQYF. DNA of the CDR3: TGTGCCAGCAGCGTAGAGTTGCGGGGGGGCCCAGATACGCAGTATTTT.

J is TRBJ1-1 and V is TRBV5-1; the D is unclear. Germline CDR1 is SGHRS and CDR2 is YFSETQ. CDR3 length: 13 residues. Trimming took off 0 bases at V and 8 bases at J, with 11 bases between the two ends. Here the CDR3 DNA reads TGCGCCAGCAGCTTGGAGCAGGTAGGCGAAGCTTTCTTT. It is translated as CASSLEQVGEAFF.

This clone was counted a few times. V is TRBV7-2 and J is TRBJ2-1; TRBD1 might be the D (6 bases). V was pared by 3 bases and J by 7 bases, with 22 bases between. Germline V gene data show CDR1 as SGHTA and CDR2 as FQGNSA. This CDR3 has 17 residues. Here the CDR3 DNA reads TGTGCCAGCAGCTTTTTTTCAGGGGCCGGCATGTGGAATGAGCAGTTCTTC. It codes for CASSFFSGAGMWNEQFF.

There are a few counts of this clone. The chain is built from TRBV30 and TRBJ1-1; D call uncertain. V was trimmed by 2 bases and J by 3 bases, leaving 10 bases between them. Germline V lookup: CDR1 GTSNPN, CDR2 SVGIG (reference sequence). The CDR3 has 13 amino acids. Here the CDR3 DNA reads TGTGCCTGGAGTTTGTCAGTGTACACTGAAGCTTTCTTT. It yields the protein CAWSLSVYTEAFF.

The chain links TRBV30 to TRBJ1-5, with 7 bases fitting TRBD1. The CDR3 has 14 residues. V lost 0 bases, J lost 6 bases, and 5 bases stayed unmatched. Per the germline V gene, CDR1 is GTSNPN and CDR2 is SVGIG (reference sequence). This CDR3 is CAWSVRGRVQPQHF. The CDR3 DNA reads TGTGCCTGGAGTGTTAGGGGGCGCGTTCAGCCCCAGCATTTT.

The chain combines TRBV2 with TRBJ2-7; the match to TRBD2 covers 11 bases. The CDR3 spans 14 residues. Germline CDR1 reads SNHLY; CDR2 reads FYNNEI. After removal of 6 bases from V and 3 bases from J, the junction contained 4 bases not matched to a gene. The CDR3 DNA follows: TGTGCCAGCAGCATGACTAGCGGGATCTACGAGCAGTACTTC. Residues: CASSMTSGIYEQYF.

In this sample, this clone turned up a few times. The rearrangement joins TRBV15 to TRBJ2-1, with TRBD2 identical over 7 bases. Germline V gene data show CDR1 as LNHNV and CDR2 as YYDKDF (reference sequence). V lost 5 bases and J lost 2; bases outside the gene matches: 6. This CDR3 contains 15 residues. The CDR3 DNA reads TGTGCCACCAGCCTGGGAGCGGGACCCTACAATGAGCAGTTCTTC. It encodes CATSLGAGPYNEQFF.

Remarks on this clone: A read error may produce the germline difference seen at one junction end. This CDR3 reads CASSFELNTEAFF. The CDR3 coding sequence is TGTGCTAGCAGCTTCGAACTGAACACTGAAGCTTTCTTT. V and J are TRBV7-7 and TRBJ1-1; D is uncertain. The germline gives CDR1 SSHAT, CDR2 FNYEAQ (reference sequence). The CDR3 is made up of 13 amino acids.